What follows is one TCR beta chain and its context. Germline lookup yields CDR1 SQVTM and CDR2 ANQGSEA. Between the trimmed V and J ends, which lost 7 bases and 2 bases, there was a span of 12 bases. CDR3 length: 12 amino acids. In TCRdb, the 5' RACE reads were re-called with MiXCR into one record per CDR3 protein. This sample has about 41,000 distinct CDR3 sequences, with 29% found just once. Sequences were obtained from memory CD4+ T cells sorted from a lymph node. Subset defined: memory CD4+ T cells, CD4+CD45RO+CD25-. J is TRBJ2-7 and V is TRBV29-1; D may be TRBD2 (5 bases). This TCR derives from a female donor with breast cancer. The CDR3 region is CSAGDGPYEQYF. CDR3 coding DNA: TGCAGCGCCGGGGATGGGCCCTACGAGCAGTACTTC.